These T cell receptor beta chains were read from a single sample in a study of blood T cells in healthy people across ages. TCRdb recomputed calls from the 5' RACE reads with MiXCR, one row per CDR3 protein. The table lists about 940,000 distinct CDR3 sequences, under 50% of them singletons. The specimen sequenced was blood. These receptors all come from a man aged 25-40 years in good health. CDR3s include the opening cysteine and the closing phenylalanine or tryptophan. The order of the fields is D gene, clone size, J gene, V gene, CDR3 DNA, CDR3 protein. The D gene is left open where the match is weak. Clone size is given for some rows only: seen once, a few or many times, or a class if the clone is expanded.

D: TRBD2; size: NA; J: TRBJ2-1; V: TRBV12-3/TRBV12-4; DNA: TGTGCCAGCAGTCCGACTAGCGGGGAAGTATACAATGAGCAGTTCTTC; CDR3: CASSPTSGEVYNEQFF
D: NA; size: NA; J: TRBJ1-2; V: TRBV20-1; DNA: TGCAGATCTGCGGGGGGTACCTATGGCTACACCTTC; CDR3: CRSAGGTYGYTF
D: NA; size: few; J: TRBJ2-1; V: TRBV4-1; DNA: TGCGCCAGCAGCCAAGATCAAGGAGGATGTGAGCAGTTCTTC; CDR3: CASSQDQGGCEQFF
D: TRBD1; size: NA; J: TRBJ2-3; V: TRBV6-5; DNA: TGTGCCAGCAGAGCGGGACAGGGTAGAAAAGGGGATACGCAGTATTTT; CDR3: CASRAGQGRKGDTQYF
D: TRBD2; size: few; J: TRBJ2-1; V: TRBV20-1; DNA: TGCAGTGCTAGAGAGCCTAGCGGGGGGTCTTCGGGGGAGCAGTTCTTC; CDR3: CSAREPSGGSSGEQFF
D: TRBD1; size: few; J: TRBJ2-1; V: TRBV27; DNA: TGTGCCAGCAGTTACAGGGGACCCTTTGGTTACAATGAGCAGTTCTTC; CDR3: CASSYRGPFGYNEQFF
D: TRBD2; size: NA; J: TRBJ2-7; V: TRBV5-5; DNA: TGTGCCAGCAGCTTGCCTAGCGGGGGTAACCAGTACTTC; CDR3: CASSLPSGGNQYF
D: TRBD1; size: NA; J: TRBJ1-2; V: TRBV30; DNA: TGTGCCTGGAGTGTACGCACCCAGGGGGAGGGCTACACCTTC; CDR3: CAWSVRTQGEGYTF
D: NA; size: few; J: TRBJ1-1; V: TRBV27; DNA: TGTGCCAGCAGTTTCAAAACCGGGGAGGACACTGAAGCTTTCTTT; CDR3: CASSFKTGEDTEAFF
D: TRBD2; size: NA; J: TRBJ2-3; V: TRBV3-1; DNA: TGTGCCAGCAGCCAAGAGGGACTAGCGACAGATACGCAGTATTTT; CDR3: CASSQEGLATDTQYF
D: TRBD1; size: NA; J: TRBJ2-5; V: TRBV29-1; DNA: TGCAGCGCGGCGGGACAGGGTGTTTCAGAGACCCAGTACTTC; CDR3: CSAAGQGVSETQYF
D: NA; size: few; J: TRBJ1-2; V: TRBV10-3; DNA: TGTGCCATCACGAGGGCAGGGGACTATGGCTACACCTTC; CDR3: CAITRAGDYGYTF
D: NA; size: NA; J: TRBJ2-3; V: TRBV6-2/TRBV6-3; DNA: TGTGCCAGCAGTTACTCGGGGGCGGCCGGCGATACGCAGTATTTT; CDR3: CASSYSGAAGDTQYF
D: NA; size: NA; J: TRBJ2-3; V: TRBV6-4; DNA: TGTGCCAGCAGTGGGCAAGGAGGCACAGATACGCGGTATTTT; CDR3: CASSGQGGTDTRYF
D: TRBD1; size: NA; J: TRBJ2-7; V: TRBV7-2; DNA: TGTGCCAGCGAAGCAGGGGGTGCCTACGAGCAGTACTTC; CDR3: CASEAGGAYEQYF
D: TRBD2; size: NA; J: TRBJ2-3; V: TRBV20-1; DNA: TGCAGTGCTAGAGATCTTTTAGCGGGGGGGTCTGCAGATACGCAGTATTTT; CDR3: CSARDLLAGGSADTQYF
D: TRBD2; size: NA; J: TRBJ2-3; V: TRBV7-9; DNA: TGTGCCAGCAGCGGGGGACTAGCGGGGATTAGCACAGATACGCAGTATTTT; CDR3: CASSGGLAGISTDTQYF
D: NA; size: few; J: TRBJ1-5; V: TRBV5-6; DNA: TGTGCCAGCAGCTTGGCCGGGAGGTACAATCAGCCCCAGCATTTT; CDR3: CASSLAGRYNQPQHF
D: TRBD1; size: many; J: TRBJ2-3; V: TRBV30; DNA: TGTGCCTGGGACCCGGGACAGAGGACAGATACGCAGTATTTT; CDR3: CAWDPGQRTDTQYF
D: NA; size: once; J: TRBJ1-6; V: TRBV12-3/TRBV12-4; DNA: TGTGCCAGCAGTTTGGCTGGGGGACCTAATTCACCCCTCCACTTT; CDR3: CASSLAGGPNSPLHF
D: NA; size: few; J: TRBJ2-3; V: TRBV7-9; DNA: TGTGCCAGCAGCTTAGCGTCTGGGGTCGGGGGCACAGATACGCAGTATTTT; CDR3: CASSLASGVGGTDTQYF
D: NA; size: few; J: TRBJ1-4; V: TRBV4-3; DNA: TGCGCCAGCAGCCAAGATCTCACAACAACTAATGAAAAACTGTTTTTT; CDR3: CASSQDLTTTNEKLFF
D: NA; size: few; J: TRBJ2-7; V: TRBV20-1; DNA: TGCAGTGCTAGAGATTTCAAACCGGGGGCCCTTTTTTCCTACGAGCAGTACTTC; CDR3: CSARDFKPGALFSYEQYF
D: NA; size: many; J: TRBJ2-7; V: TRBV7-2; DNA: TGTGCCAGCAGTTTGGCCCTGGATGAGCAGTACTTC; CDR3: CASSLALDEQYF
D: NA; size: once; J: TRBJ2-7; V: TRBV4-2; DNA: TGTGCCAGCAGCCACACGACCGACTACGAGCAGTACTTC; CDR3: CASSHTTDYEQYF
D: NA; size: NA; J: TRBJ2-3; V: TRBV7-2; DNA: TGTGCCAGCAGCCTAGGGGGAATAGCGGCAGATACGCAGTATTTT; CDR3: CASSLGGIAADTQYF
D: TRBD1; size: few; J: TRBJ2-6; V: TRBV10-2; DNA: TGCGCCAGCAGTGAAGGCAGGGGGCTTTCTGGGGCCAACGTCCTGACTTTC; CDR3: CASSEGRGLSGANVLTF
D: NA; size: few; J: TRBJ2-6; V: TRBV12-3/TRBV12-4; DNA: TGTGCCAGCAGTTTCTTAGGGGCCAACGTCCTGACTTTC; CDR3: CASSFLGANVLTF
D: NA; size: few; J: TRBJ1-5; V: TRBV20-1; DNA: TGCAGTGCTAAACTGGGCAATCAGCCCCAGCATTTT; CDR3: CSAKLGNQPQHF
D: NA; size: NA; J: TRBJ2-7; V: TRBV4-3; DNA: TGCGCCAGCAGCCAAGATCCGAGTTTTCGGGGGGCAACGAGCGAGCAGTACTTC; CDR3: CASSQDPSFRGATSEQYF
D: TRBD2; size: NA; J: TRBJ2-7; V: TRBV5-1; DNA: TGCGCCAGCAGCGTTGGGACTAGATTCTACAATGAGCAGTACTTC; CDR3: CASSVGTRFYNEQYF
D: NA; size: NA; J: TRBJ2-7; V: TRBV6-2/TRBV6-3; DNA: TGTGCCAGCAGTTACTCCCGGAAGAACACCTACGAGCAGTACTTC; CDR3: CASSYSRKNTYEQYF
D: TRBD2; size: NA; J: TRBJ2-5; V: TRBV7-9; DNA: TGTGCCAGCAGCTTACTAGCGGTGACCCAAGAGACCCAGTACTTC; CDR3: CASSLLAVTQETQYF
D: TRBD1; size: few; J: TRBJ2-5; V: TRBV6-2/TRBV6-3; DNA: TGTGCCAGCAGTTACGACAGGGGACGAGAGACCCAGTACTTC; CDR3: CASSYDRGRETQYF
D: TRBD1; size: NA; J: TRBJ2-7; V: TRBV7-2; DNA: TGTGCCAGCAGCCAGGGGGTCTCGCTTCGGGACGAGCAGTACTTC; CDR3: CASSQGVSLRDEQYF
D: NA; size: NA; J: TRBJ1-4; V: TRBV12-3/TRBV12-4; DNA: TGTGCCAGCAGTTTATCCCCCGGTTATGAAAAACTGTTTTTT; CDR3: CASSLSPGYEKLFF
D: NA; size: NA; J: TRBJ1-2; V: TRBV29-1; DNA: TGCAGCGTTGAAGATGGGGTAGGGGTTTATGGCTACACCTTC; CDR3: CSVEDGVGVYGYTF
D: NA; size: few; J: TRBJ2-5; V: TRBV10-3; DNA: TGTGCCATCAGTGAGTCTCCCGGGGGCGAGGTTGGAGAGACCCAGTACTTC; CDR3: CAISESPGGEVGETQYF
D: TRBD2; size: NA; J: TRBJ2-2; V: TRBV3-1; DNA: TGTGCCGGCAGACAAGGGTCGGGGGGGAACACCGGGGAGCTGTTTTTT; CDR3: CAGRQGSGGNTGELFF
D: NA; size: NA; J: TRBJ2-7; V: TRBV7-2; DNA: TGTGCCAGCAGCTTAGTAGGTGGCAGGGCCTCCTACGAGCAGTACTTC; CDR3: CASSLVGGRASYEQYF
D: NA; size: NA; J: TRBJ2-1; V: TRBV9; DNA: TGTGCCAGCAGCGTAGAACCCGCGGTAAATGAGCAGTTCTTC; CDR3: CASSVEPAVNEQFF
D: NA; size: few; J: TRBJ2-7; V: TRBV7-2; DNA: TGTGCCAGCAGCGCTTCCGGGACTCCTCTCTACGAGCAGTACTTC; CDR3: CASSASGTPLYEQYF
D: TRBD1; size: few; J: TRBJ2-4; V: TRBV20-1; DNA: TGCAGTGCTAGAGATCAGATAGGGGGCTCGGACATTCAGTACTTC; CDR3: CSARDQIGGSDIQYF
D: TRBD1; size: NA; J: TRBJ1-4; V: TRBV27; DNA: TGTGCCAGCAGTTTATCGGGACAGGGGGCAGGTGAAAAACTGTTTTTT; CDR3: CASSLSGQGAGEKLFF
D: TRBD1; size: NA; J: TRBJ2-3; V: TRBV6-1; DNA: TGTGCCAGCAGTGGGGGAAGGGGACAGACTACAGATACGCAGTATTTT; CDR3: CASSGGRGQTTDTQYF
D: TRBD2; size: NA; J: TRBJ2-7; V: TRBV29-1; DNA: TGCAGCGTGGCCGGGACTAGCGGATTCTCCTACGAGCAGTACTTC; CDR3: CSVAGTSGFSYEQYF
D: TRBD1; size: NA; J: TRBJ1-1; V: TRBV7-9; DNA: TGTGCCAGCAGCCCCCACCGGGACAGGGTCTTAACAACAACTGAAGCTTTCTTT; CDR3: CASSPHRDRVLTTTEAFF
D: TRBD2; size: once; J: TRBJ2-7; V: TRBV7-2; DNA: TGTGCCAGCAGCTTACTACCTAGCGGGGGCCTTGTGTACGAGCAGTACTTC; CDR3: CASSLLPSGGLVYEQYF
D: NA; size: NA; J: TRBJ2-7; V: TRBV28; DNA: TGTGCCAGCAGCCTTGTCCAGGGGTTCACCTACGAGCAGTACTTC; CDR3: CASSLVQGFTYEQYF
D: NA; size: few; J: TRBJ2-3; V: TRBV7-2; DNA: TGTGCCAGCAGCTTAGTGGGTATTGGGTGGGGGAGCACAGATACGCAGTATTTT; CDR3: CASSLVGIGWGSTDTQYF
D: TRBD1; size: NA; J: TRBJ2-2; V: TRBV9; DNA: TGTGCCAGCAGCACGGGACAGGGTTACACCGGGGAGCTGTTTTTT; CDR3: CASSTGQGYTGELFF
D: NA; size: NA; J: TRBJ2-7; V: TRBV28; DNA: TGTGCCAGCAGTGTACCGGGACTGAAAATTGAGCAGTACTTC; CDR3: CASSVPGLKIEQYF
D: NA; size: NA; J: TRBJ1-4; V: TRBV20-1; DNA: TGCAGTGCCCCCCGCGGGTCAACTAATGAAAAACTGTTTTTT; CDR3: CSAPRGSTNEKLFF
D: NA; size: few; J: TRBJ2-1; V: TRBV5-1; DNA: TGCGCCACCTCAGGTTCTCACAATGAGCAGTTCTTC; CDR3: CATSGSHNEQFF
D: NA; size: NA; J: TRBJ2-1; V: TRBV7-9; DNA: TGTGCCAGCAGTTTAACACAGGTGTCCTACAATGAGCAGTTCTTC; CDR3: CASSLTQVSYNEQFF
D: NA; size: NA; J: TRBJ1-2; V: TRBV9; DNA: TGTGCCAGCAGCGTAGGGATGACGGGGTTCAGATATGGCTACGCCTTC; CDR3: CASSVGMTGFRYGYAF